The text below deals with one T cell receptor (beta chain). What it binds is unknown. The sample is drawn from a study of cytomegalovirus exposure and HLA in healthy donors. Study overall: From HLA-typed donors, an early data release held 70 million to 95 million unique TCRs.

Study outcomes and limitations: Indistinguishable V segments, including TRBV6-2 and TRBV6-3, were excluded.

The germline CDR1 and CDR2 sequences are SEHNR and FQNEAQ (reference sequence). The V end was cut by 5 bases, the J end by 2 bases, with 15 bases between. CDR3 length equals 15 residues. A multiplex PCR was run with 60 Vbeta primers and 13 Jbeta primers. Assay: immunoSEQ multiplex PCR; the TCRdb copy retains only in-frame clones and omits some. Its clone listing holds tens of thousands of clones. The V and J genes are TRBV7-9 and TRBJ1-1; no clear D. Sequences were obtained from PBMCs. The TCR sequence derives from a woman aged 40-49 years in good health and CMV-seropositive. The CDR3 DNA reads as TGTGCCAGCAGCACCAGGTTGGGCCACAACACTGAAGCTTTCTTT. It codes for CASSTRLGHNTEAFF. The full variable domain, completed using reference TRBV7-9 and TRBJ1-1, is DTGVSQNPRHKITKRGQNVTFRCDPISEHNRLYWYRQTLGQGPEFLTYFQNEAQLEKSRLLSDRFSAERPKGSFSTLEIQRTEQGDSAMYLCASSTRLGHNTEAFFGQGTRLTVV.